This T cell receptor (beta chain) was captured in a study of vaccination and CD4 T cells after COVID-19. Study information: The convalescent group had six males, four females, seven Caucasians, two Asians, one multiracial. Diagnosis preceded the drawing of post-COVID samples by a median approximately 110 days (range 35 to 161).

Per germline, CDR1 SGHAT and CDR2 FQNNGV. The CDR3 length is 12 residues. V dropped 5 bases and J dropped 13 bases, with 17 bases sitting between them. An Oncomine TCR Beta short-read assay was used to sequence the DNA from cultured CD4+ T cells. TCRdb analysed the PCR reads with MiXCR anew, one entry per CDR3 protein. The profile covers about 15,000 distinct CDR3 sequences, with 65% to 85% appearing a single time and approximately 4.2% taken by the ten largest. Note on this clonotype: Its antigen remains unknown.

The treatment here: roughly nine-day PBMC culture with coronavirus spike peptide pools or control peptides (ViraFEST assay). Negative selection separated CD4+ T cells from roughly ten-day cultures. Source material: CD4+ T cells from blood, cultured in vitro. This clonotype was obtained from a human donor who had recovered from COVID-19. The chain combines TRBV11-2 with TRBJ1-2; TRBD1 might be the D (6 bases). CDR3 protein: CASSQDRVLRTF. In DNA form, the CDR3 reads TGTGCCAGCAGCCAGGACAGAGTCCTGCGCACCTTC. The entire variable domain, with the rest obtained from reference TRBV11-2 and TRBJ1-2, is as follows: EAGVAQSPRYKIIEKRQSVAFWCNPISGHATLYWYQQILGQGPKLLIQFQNNGVVDDSQLPKDRFSAERLKGVDSTLKIQPAKLEDSAVYLCASSQDRVLRTFGSGTRLTVV.